A selection of T cell receptor beta chains follows, all from one sample in a study of T cell repertoires in cytomegalovirus infection. For these receptors, no antigen is known. TCRdb independently ran MiXCR on the reads; one entry per CDR3 protein. The sample carries hundreds of thousands of distinct CDR3 sequences, around 31% recorded once. Sequencing used cultured PBMCs, obtained from culture after CMV antigen stimulation. These receptors were collected from a human donor in good health (CMV status not recorded). Some clones in this sample may be carry-over from other donors' samples. The conserved cysteine and the conserved F or W are not part of the CDR3 here. Fields, in order: J gene, V gene, clone size, CDR3 protein. Size is omitted from some rows. Given values are once, few, many or a class for expanded clones.

>TRBJ2-3|TRBV7-2|.
ASSLRVRGGNTDTQY
>TRBJ2-1|TRBV28|many
ASSELNNEQF
>TRBJ2-7|TRBV7-2|few
ASSFVAGLSQ
>TRBJ2-3|TRBV20-1|few
SARDRVTSTDTQY
>TRBJ1-1|TRBV2|few
ASTKQGVNTEAF
>TRBJ1-4|TRBV18|few
ASSPATGSEKLF
>TRBJ2-2|TRBV28|.
ATLAGGPGELF
>TRBJ1-1|TRBV7-2|few
ASSLGYGKSEAF
>TRBJ2-1|TRBV7-2|many
ASSLERGSYNEQF
>TRBJ1-1|TRBV10-3|.
AVGTGGTEAF
>TRBJ1-6|TRBV19|.
ASSFRIIGSPLH
>TRBJ1-1|TRBV7-2|.
ASSLAWQVMVEAF
>TRBJ2-3|TRBV11-2|.
ASSSRAATTDTQY
>TRBJ2-1|TRBV7-4|.
ASSLSGGQF
>TRBJ1-3|TRBV7-8|few
ASSLGAGWVENTIY
>TRBJ1-1|TRBV20-1|.
SAAGTRNTEAF
>TRBJ1-4|TRBV28|.
ASSPRGQPNEKLF
>TRBJ1-5|TRBV4-3|few
ASSQDYTAGVGPQH
>TRBJ2-5|TRBV7-3|.
ASSSTVPGHQY
>TRBJ2-1|TRBV5-4|.
ASKGTGSYNEQF
>TRBJ1-1|TRBV5-5|.
ASSLGEEQGYTEAF
>TRBJ1-1|TRBV27|.
ASRESGPLSEAF
>TRBJ2-3|TRBV7-9|few
ASSLEGQGTANTQY
>TRBJ2-7|TRBV20-1|.
SAVLAGGRYEQY
>TRBJ2-1|TRBV10-3|few
AISEWAETTHEQF
>TRBJ1-1|TRBV5-1|.
ASSLTGGNTEAL
>TRBJ1-5|TRBV5-6|.
ASSSNGHRVGQPQH
>TRBJ2-6|TRBV28|.
ASSSAGDPGANVLT
>TRBJ2-5|TRBV10-3|.
AIIDRVGQETQY
>TRBJ2-2|TRBV7-2|.
ASRRTGVSGELF
>TRBJ1-1|TRBV3-1|few
ASSLREYAF
>TRBJ2-7|TRBV27|many
ASSLNHYEQY
>TRBJ1-5|TRBV27|.
ASSLGFGGNQPQH
>TRBJ2-1|TRBV5-4|.
ASSPRGLANNEQF
>TRBJ1-1|TRBV6-5|.
ASRRTSDTEAF
>TRBJ2-1|TRBV7-9|few
ASSPRTESSYNEQF
>TRBJ2-1|TRBV7-8|few
ASSFGGSPYNEQF
>TRBJ2-3|TRBV12-3/TRBV12-4|.
ASSWALNTQY
>TRBJ2-1|TRBV24-1|.
ATSGARDGVYYNEQF
>TRBJ2-1|TRBV11-2|.
ASSFTVGSGLSNEQF
>TRBJ2-5|TRBV24-1|few
ATSDKRQGTETQY
>TRBJ2-3|TRBV7-2|.
ASSPSGPGTTALTDTQY
>TRBJ1-1|TRBV10-3|once
AISGGSMNTEAF
>TRBJ2-7|TRBV7-9|.
ASSRGTGGEQY
>TRBJ1-6|TRBV4-3|few
ASSQSEGNYNSPLH
>TRBJ1-1|TRBV30|.
AWSKGQENTEAF
>TRBJ1-1|TRBV5-1|.
ASSLQGATEAF
>TRBJ2-3|TRBV9|.
ASSEGPARGRDTQY
>TRBJ2-1|TRBV20-1|.
SASRDPYNEQF
>TRBJ2-7|TRBV29-1|.
SHRGEANEQY
>TRBJ1-5|TRBV12-3/TRBV12-4|many
ASRPPDSSNQPQH
>TRBJ2-5|TRBV24-1|few
ATSDSDRGETQY
>TRBJ1-2|TRBV7-2|few
ASSSRTGPYGYT
>TRBJ1-5|TRBV7-2|few
ASNERPGQNQPQH
>TRBJ1-1|TRBV7-2|.
ASSPTGQLNTEAF